Listed here are 3 T cell receptor beta chains from one sample, sequenced in a study of blood T cell repertoires in COVID-19. Here immunoSEQ multiplex PCR was the method, and the copy in TCRdb shows in-frame clones only, minus some. The table records 200,000 to 300,000 clones, roughly 81% of them present only once. Sequencing used peripheral blood. Receptors were obtained from a man between 45 and 60 years old with acute or convalescent COVID-19.

The chain has TRBV6-5 and TRBJ2-7; TRBD1 might be the D (5 bases). V gave up 6 bases and J gave up 0 bases, with 15 bases separating them. CDR1 and CDR2 (germline): MNHEY, SVGAGI. This CDR3 comprises 15 residues. The CDR3 sequence: CASSPQTVSSYEQYF. The CDR3 DNA reads as TGTGCCAGCAGCCCGCAGACAGTGAGCTCCTACGAGCAGTACTTC.

The chain uses TRBV7-3 and TRBJ2-7; weak D call: TRBD1 (6 bases). There are 13 residues in the CDR3. V lost 5 bases and J 6 bases, leaving 14 bases between the germline ends. CDR1 is SGHTA, CDR2 FQGTGA, per germline. CDR3 sequence reads: CASSVTGLSEQYF. As DNA, the CDR3 is TGTGCCAGCAGCGTTACAGGGCTTTCCGAGCAGTACTTC.

The chain carries TRBV3-1 (or the pseudogene TRBV3-2) and TRBJ2-2; no definite D call. The length of the CDR3 is 14 residues. Germline V gives CDR1 LGHDT, CDR2 YNNKEL (reference sequence). The V gene lost 3 bases and the J gene lost 4 bases, with 9 bases spanning the gap. Written as DNA, the CDR3 is TGTGCCAGCAGCCAGAGATCCTCCACCGGGGAGCTGTTTTTT. This codes for CASSQRSSTGELFF.